This T cell receptor beta chain was sequenced during a study of human T cells and chemical hapten exposure. For the study at large: Skin of the upper inner arm, around 2 cm by around 2 cm, received 2% DPC for sensitization. Application of 0.01% DPC to the upper back was done by patch test, with a reading at 6 days. Patients having alopecia areata, totalis or universalis were mostly female. Patients additionally received therapeutic doses of diphenylcyclopropenone on the scalp once a week, and this continued throughout the roughly 26-week study.

The sample's time point: pre-sensitization, week 0. Treatment noted: therapeutic diphenylcyclopropenone sensitization with weekly scalp DPC. This clonotype has a count of ten or more. TCRdb re-called the RACE reads with MiXCR, one entry per CDR3 protein. The table has around 250,000 distinct CDR3 sequences, more than 6.5% seen once. This sample comprised whole blood, obtained in connection with sensitization to the hapten diphenylcyclopropenone (DPC). The receptor's source is a woman aged 40 to 50 with alopecia areata. Some clones in this sample may be carry-over from other donors' samples.

The CDR3, as DNA: TGTGCCAGCAGTTTGAGCAAGGCAGGGCCCTACGAGCAGTACTTC. Translation gives CASSLSKAGPYEQYF. The chain is built from TRBV7-8 and TRBJ2-7; maybe TRBD1 (5 bases). The CDR3 contains 15 residues. Germline CDR1 SGHVS, CDR2 FQNEAQ. V was pared by 6 bases and J by 2 bases, with 17 bases between. Variable domain in full (rest from reference TRBV7-8 and TRBJ2-7): GAGVSQSPRYKVAKRGQDVALRCDPISGHVSLFWYQQALGQGPEFLTYFQNEAQLDKSGLPSDRFFAERPEGSVSTLKIQRTQQEDSAVYLCASSLSKAGPYEQYFGPGTRLTVT.